What follows are 27 T cell receptor beta chains derived from one specimen sequenced in a study of blood T cell repertoires in COVID-19. Method: immunoSEQ multiplex PCR; TCRdb's copy keeps in-frame clones and lacks some. The sample has fewer than 250,000 clones, 80% to 90% seen once. The sample consisted of peripheral blood. Receptors originate from a woman of 80 years or more with acute or convalescent COVID-19.

This clone has a single count. The rearrangement uses TRBV19 and TRBJ1-2, with 8 bases lining up with TRBD1. The ends lost 6 bases at V and 4 bases at J; junction bases unmatched: 1. This CDR3 is built from 12 residues. Germline V gene lookup returns CDR1 LNHDA and CDR2 SQIVND (reference sequence). The CDR3 protein is CASSGQGYGYTF. In DNA form, the CDR3 reads TGTGCCAGTAGCGGACAGGGCTATGGCTACACCTTC.

This clone was counted between two and nine times. This sequence joins TRBV18 and TRBJ2-3; TRBD1 matches at 7 bases. V trimming: 3 bases; J trimming: 0 bases; junction bases outside the gene matches: 3. The V gene's germline CDR1 is KGHSH and CDR2 LQKENI. The CDR3 contains 15 residues. The CDR3 DNA reads TGTGCCAGCTCACCCCCAGGGGGTAGCACAGATACGCAGTATTTT. It translates to CASSPPGGSTDTQYF. Full variable domain (rest looked up from reference TRBV18 and TRBJ2-3): NAGVMQNPRHLVRRRGQEARLRCSPMKGHSHVYWYRQLPEEGLKFMVYLQKENIIDESGMPKERFSAEFPKEGPSILRIQQVVRGDSAAYFCASSPPGGSTDTQYFGPGTRLTVL.

CDR3 nucleotide sequence: TGTGCCAGCAGCTTGCTAGCGGGGGGTTTCGACGAGCAGTACTTC. Translating it yields CASSLLAGGFDEQYF. V and J are TRBV11-2 and TRBJ2-7; TRBD2 aligns across 11 bases. This CDR3 is 15 amino acids long. Trimming removed 3 bases from V and 5 bases from J; junction bases left unmatched: 6. Germline lookup yields CDR1 SGHAT and CDR2 FQNNGV. The full variable domain, completed using reference TRBV11-2 and TRBJ2-7, is EAGVAQSPRYKIIEKRQSVAFWCNPISGHATLYWYQQILGQGPKLLIQFQNNGVVDDSQLPKDRFSAERLKGVDSTLKIQPAKLEDSAVYLCASSLLAGGFDEQYFGPGTRLTVT.

The V gene is TRBV7-9, the J gene TRBJ1-1, with D unclear. CDR3 length equals 13 residues. CDR1 and CDR2 (germline): SEHNR, FQNEAQ (reference sequence). V shed 2 bases and J shed 7 bases, with 11 bases lying between them. Here the CDR3 reads CASSLPTRDEAFF. The CDR3 DNA follows: TGTGCCAGCAGCTTACCTACTCGGGATGAAGCTTTCTTT.

This chain uses TRBV19 with TRBJ1-5, with D possibly TRBD1 on 5 matching bases. The CDR3 contains 17 residues. From germline, CDR1 is LNHDA and CDR2 SQIVND (reference sequence). Deletions cut 7 bases from V and 0 bases from J, with 19 bases between. The CDR3 nucleotides read TGTGCCAGTACCCAAATGTGGGGGGGGTATAGCAATCAGCCCCAGCATTTT. Its translation: CASTQMWGGYSNQPQHF.

This sequence joins TRBV12-1 and TRBJ2-7; TRBD2 is the table's D call, not checked against the DNA. TRBV12-1 is assigned pseudogene status. The CDR3 extends over 18 amino acids. Here the CDR3 reads CASSFRWGERVSPYEQYF. The DNA for the CDR3 is TGTGCCAGCAGCTTTCGGTGGGGAGAGCGGGTTTCGCCCTACGAGCAGTACTTC.

This sequence joins TRBV19 and TRBJ1-2; D is possibly TRBD1 (5 bases). Between the trimmed V and J ends, which lost 0 bases and 4 bases, there was a span of 9 bases. CDR1 LNHDA and CDR2 SQIVND come from the germline V gene (reference sequence). This CDR3 region has 14 residues. The CDR3 DNA reads TGTGCCAGTAGTATAGATACGGGGGTCTATGGCTACACCTTC. Translation: CASSIDTGVYGYTF.

The rearrangement links TRBV10-1 to TRBJ1-1, with no clear D. The CDR3 runs to 18 residues. Germline values: CDR1 WNHNN, CDR2 SYGVQD (reference sequence). V gave up 0 bases and J gave up 1 base, with 18 bases separating them. The DNA of the CDR3 is TGCGCCAGCAGTGAGTCCGGTATCCTCAAAGAAAAGAACACTGAAGCTTTCTTT. This encodes CASSESGILKEKNTEAFF.

This clone came up a few times. The chain has TRBV7-2 and TRBJ1-1, with 7 bases aligning to TRBD1. Germline loops: CDR1 SGHTA, CDR2 FQGNSA. The CDR3 is 14 residues long. Losses at the gene ends were 5 bases for V and 3 bases for J; bases not matched to a gene: 6. CDR3 in DNA: TGTGCCAGCAGCATATTTACAGGGGACACTGAAGCTTTCTTT. It encodes CASSIFTGDTEAFF.

J is TRBJ2-1 and V is TRBV4-1; tentative D call: TRBD2 (6 bases). Trimming removed 1 base from V and 1 base from J, with 17 bases in between. Germline CDR1 and CDR2: MGHRA and YSYEKL. CDR3 size: 18 residues. For the CDR3, the DNA is TGCGCCAGCAGCCAAGGCTCAGACCTCGCGGGATCCTACAATGAGCAGTTCTTC. It specifies CASSQGSDLAGSYNEQFF.

The chain combines TRBV5-8 with TRBJ1-3; 10 positions agree with TRBD1. This CDR3 spans 17 amino acids. Trimming took 0 bases from V and 4 from J; bases not matched to a gene: 7. The germline CDR1 and CDR2 sequences are SGHTS and YDEGEE. The CDR3 protein is CASSLAGTGVFGNTIYF. Written as DNA, the CDR3 is TGTGCCAGCAGCTTGGCCGGGACAGGGGTTTTCGGAAACACCATATATTTT.

This chain links TRBV27 with TRBJ1-5; no reliable D call. The CDR3 is 13 residues long. Germline values: CDR1 MNHEY, CDR2 SMNVEV (reference sequence). The V and J ends lost 6 bases and 0 bases respectively, with 6 bases between them. CDR3 in amino acids: CASRALSNQPQHF. In DNA, the CDR3 is TGTGCCAGCAGGGCTCTTAGCAATCAGCCCCAGCATTTT.

The genes are TRBV3-1 (or the pseudogene TRBV3-2) and TRBJ2-3; TRBD1 might be the D (5 bases). Germline CDR1 is LGHDT and CDR2 is YNNKEL (reference sequence). Deletions cut 4 bases from V and 6 bases from J, with 8 bases between. The CDR3 covers 12 residues. The CDR3 sequence: CASSLHRDTQYF. In DNA, the CDR3 is TGTGCCAGCAGCCTGCACAGGGATACGCAGTATTTT.

The rearrangement links TRBV27 to TRBJ1-5; 7 bases match TRBD1. J gave up 0 bases and V 2 bases, and 4 bases lay outside the gene matches. The CDR3 is 16 residues long. Germline V gene data show CDR1 as MNHEY and CDR2 as SMNVEV (reference sequence). CDR3 loop: CASSLRDRNSNQPQHF. CDR3 nucleotides: TGTGCCAGCAGTTTAAGGGACAGAAATAGCAATCAGCCCCAGCATTTT.

V is TRBV2 and J is TRBJ2-3; tentative D call: TRBD2 (5 bases). Germline loops: CDR1 SNHLY, CDR2 FYNNEI. Trimming pared 6 bases from V and 0 bases from J, leaving 7 bases between. This CDR3 region has 13 residues. The CDR3, as DNA: TGTGCCAGCAGACTAGACAGCACAGATACGCAGTATTTT. Its protein is CASRLDSTDTQYF. Supplemented by reference TRBV2 and TRBJ2-3, the full variable domain reads EPEVTQTPSHQVTQMGQEVILRCVPISNHLYFYWYRQILGQKVEFLVSFYNNEISEKSEIFDDQFSVERPDGSNFTLKIRSTKLEDSAMYFCASRLDSTDTQYFGPGTRLTVL.

The chain combines TRBV6-5 with TRBJ1-6; TRBD1 matches at 9 bases. This CDR3 spans 15 amino acids. CDR1 is MNHEY and CDR2 is SVGAGI in the germline V gene. Trimming removed 7 bases from V and 10 bases from J; junction bases left unmatched: 11. In nucleotides, the CDR3 is TGTGCCAGCACTTTCGACAGGGGGGTACGATCACCCCTCCACTTT. Translated: CASTFDRGVRSPLHF.

The chain couples TRBV24-1 to TRBJ2-3; no reliable D call. The germline V gene encodes CDR1 KGHDR and CDR2 SFDVKD. V gave up 7 bases and J gave up 4 bases, with 8 bases separating them. This CDR3 contains 12 residues. The CDR3 DNA reads as TGTGCCACCAGGGCCGCGGCAGATACGCAGTATTTT. Amino acid sequence: CATRAAADTQYF.

The chain has TRBV25-1 and TRBJ2-1; a possible D gene is TRBD2 (6 bases). Germline values: CDR1 MGHDK, CDR2 SYGVNS. The CDR3 sequence is 15 residues long. V was shortened by 3 bases and J by 8 bases, with 17 bases between the two germline ends. In DNA, the CDR3 is TGTGCCAGCAGTGATTTGTCGGGAGTGTTTCATGAGCAGTTCTTC. Encoded protein: CASSDLSGVFHEQFF.

The chain has TRBV19 and TRBJ1-1; D is perhaps TRBD1 (6 bases). The CDR3 is 16 residues long. Trimming pared 2 bases from V and 10 bases from J, leaving 23 bases between. Germline CDR1 LNHDA, CDR2 SQIVND (reference sequence). DNA for the CDR3: TGTGCCAGTAGTATAAGGGCAGGGGTGGATTGGAGGACAGCTTTCTTT. This codes for CASSIRAGVDWRTAFF.

This chain joins TRBV11-3 and TRBJ1-4; a possible D gene is TRBD1 (5 bases). V lost 4 bases and J 2 bases, leaving 8 bases between the germline ends. The CDR3 is 14 amino acids. Germline V CDR1 and CDR2: SGHNT, YENEEA. CDR3 sequence reads: CASSSRVTNEKLFF. CDR3 nucleotide sequence: TGTGCCAGCAGCTCCAGGGTTACTAATGAAAAACTGTTTTTT.

This clone was observed a handful of times. Within the sample, other DNA sequences also encode this same CDR3. The chain has TRBV5-1 and TRBJ2-7; no firm D call. The CDR3 runs 14 residues. The germline V gene has CDR1 SGHRS and CDR2 YFSETQ. V lost 0 bases and J lost 2, with 9 bases in between. CDR3 amino acids: CASSLEAGPYEQYF. The DNA for the CDR3 is TGCGCCAGCAGCTTGGAGGCAGGCCCCTACGAGCAGTACTTC.

This chain connects TRBV19 to TRBJ2-5; 8 nucleotides align to TRBD2. The CDR3 spans 13 residues. Germline lookup yields CDR1 LNHDA and CDR2 SQIVND (reference sequence). V lost 6 bases, J lost 5 bases, and 5 bases stayed unmatched. CDR3 loop: CASRLTSEETQYF. CDR3 in DNA: TGTGCCAGTAGGCTGACTAGCGAGGAGACCCAGTACTTC. The full variable domain, its missing parts supplied by reference TRBV19 and TRBJ2-5, is DGGITQSPKYLFRKEGQNVTLSCEQNLNHDAMYWYRQDPGQGLRLIYYSQIVNDFQKGDIAEGYSVSREKKESFPLTVTSAQKNPTAFYLCASRLTSEETQYFGPGTRLLVL.

This clone has a single count. The CDR3 DNA follows: TGTGCCAGCAGCTTAACCGGGACAGGGAAAGGAAACACCATATATTTT. Its translation: CASSLTGTGKGNTIYF. The V call is TRBV11-2, the J call TRBJ1-3; the match to TRBD1 covers 9 bases. The V gene's germline CDR1 is SGHAT and CDR2 FQNNGV. Trimming at V came to 2 bases and at J to 4 bases, leaving 6 bases not matched to a gene. This CDR3 contains 16 residues.

This clone was seen only a few times. V is TRBV7-3 and J is TRBJ2-7; 9 nucleotides match TRBD1. Germline V lookup: CDR1 SGHTA, CDR2 FQGTGA. Losses at the gene ends were 5 bases for V and 2 bases for J; bases not matched to a gene: 7. CDR3 length equals 15 residues. The CDR3 spells CASSVGGDRAYEQYF. The CDR3 region has the DNA TGTGCCAGCAGCGTAGGCGGGGACAGGGCCTACGAGCAGTACTTC.

V usage is TRBV6-1 and J usage is TRBJ2-1; D unresolved. Germline V gene lookup returns CDR1 MNHNS and CDR2 SASEGT. The CDR3 sequence is 14 residues long. Trimming took 3 bases from V and 4 from J, leaving 10 bases between them. The CDR3 bases are TGTGCCAGCAGTGAGGCTTCGCCTTACAATGAGCAGTTCTTC. The encoded protein is CASSEASPYNEQFF.

Only a few counts were recorded for this clone. The V and J genes are TRBV4-2 and TRBJ2-2, with unresolved D. Trimming took 3 bases from V and 4 from J, leaving 3 bases between them. The CDR3 is 12 residues long. Germline loops: CDR1 LGHNA, CDR2 YNFKEQ. CDR3 region: CASSQATGELFF. As DNA, the CDR3 is TGTGCCAGCAGCCAGGCCACCGGGGAGCTGTTTTTT.

This chain uses TRBV3-1 (or the pseudogene TRBV3-2) with TRBJ2-3; tentative D call: TRBD2 (6 bases). With 3 bases removed from V and 4 bases from J, the gap between germline ends came to 14 bases. Germline-derived CDR1 and CDR2 are LGHDT and YNNKEL (reference sequence). The CDR3 has 15 residues. CDR3 sequence reads: CASSQVSGGSDTQYF. The DNA of the CDR3 is TGTGCCAGCAGCCAGGTTAGCGGCGGTTCAGATACGCAGTATTTT.